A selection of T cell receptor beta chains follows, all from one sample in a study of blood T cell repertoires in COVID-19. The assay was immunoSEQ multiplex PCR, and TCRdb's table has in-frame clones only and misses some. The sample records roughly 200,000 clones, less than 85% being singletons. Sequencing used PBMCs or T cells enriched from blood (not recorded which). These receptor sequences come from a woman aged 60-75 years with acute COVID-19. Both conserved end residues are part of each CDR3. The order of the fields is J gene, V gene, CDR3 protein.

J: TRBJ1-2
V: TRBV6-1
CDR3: CASSELQGRGYTF

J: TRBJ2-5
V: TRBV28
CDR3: CASWLAGAETQYF

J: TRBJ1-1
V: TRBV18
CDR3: CASSPEGALRAFF

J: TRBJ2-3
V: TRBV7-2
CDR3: CASSLEPNVVDTQYF

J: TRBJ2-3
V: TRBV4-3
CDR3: CASSPTSGGGTDTQYF

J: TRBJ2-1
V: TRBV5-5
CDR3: CASSSGQGVDNEQFF

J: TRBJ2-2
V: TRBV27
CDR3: CASRFRDRGAGELFF

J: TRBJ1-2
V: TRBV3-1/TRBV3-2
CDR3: CASSQVGRGLDGYTF

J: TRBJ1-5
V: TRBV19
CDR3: CASSDRVQPQHF

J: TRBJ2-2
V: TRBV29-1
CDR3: CSVDSQGVTGELFF

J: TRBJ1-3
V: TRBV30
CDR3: CAWSRQGQNTIYF

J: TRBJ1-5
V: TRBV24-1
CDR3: CATGAGQGNQPQHF

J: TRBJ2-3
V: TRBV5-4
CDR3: CASSLVASELDTQYF

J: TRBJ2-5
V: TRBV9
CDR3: CASSARTGGETQYF

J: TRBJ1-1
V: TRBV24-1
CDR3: CATSDSSSEAFF

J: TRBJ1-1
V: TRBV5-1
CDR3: CASQPEAGPTEAFF

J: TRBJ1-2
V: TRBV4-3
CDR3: CASSQKSGGIGYTF

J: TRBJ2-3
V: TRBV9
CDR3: CASSVASGTDTQYF

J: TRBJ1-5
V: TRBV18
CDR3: CASSPPDQPQHF

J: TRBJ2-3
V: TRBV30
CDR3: CAWSVGTGGLTDTQYF

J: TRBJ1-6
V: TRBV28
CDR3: CASSPTGSFVNSPLHF

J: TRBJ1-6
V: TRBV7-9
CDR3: CASSLGSGSGSPLHF

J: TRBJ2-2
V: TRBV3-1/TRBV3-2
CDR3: CASSQHGANTGELFF